This paragraph reports one T cell receptor beta chain. No cognate antigen has been identified for it. Qualities for individual bases were not recorded, and no much larger clone is one base off. The collaborating institutions used their own protocols to collect whole blood in K2EDTA tubes. For TCRbeta analysis, collaborator samples were shipped as frozen whole blood, as isolated PBMCs, or as DNA extracted from either sample type. The germline V gene gives CDR1 as SGHAT and CDR2 as FQNNGV. The CDR3 runs 16 residues from the cysteine to the phenylalanine. The CDR3 DNA has 48 bases and is translated from base 1. V trim: 1 base; J trim: 0 bases; unmatched bases: 5. The data derive from a study of blood T cell repertoires in COVID-19 (dated by TCRdb to the early 2020s). For the study in its entirety: Samples from collaborators originated in the United States, Italy and Spain and spanned both the acute and convalescent phases of COVID-19. The prospective study material was composed of cDNA or gDNA derived from T cells, B-cell-depleted T cells, or PBMCs. The dataset comprised deeply sampled blood TCRbeta repertoires from subjects exposed to, actively infected with, or recovered from COVID-19. The repertoires were made available in a free public database intended to serve as a resource for research on the immune response to SARS-CoV-2. The samples were drawn from two sources: the first 160 participants of the ongoing ImmuneRACE study, and 1,200 or so subjects contributed by 6 global collaborators. Sample metadata almost always included a de-identified subject ID, COVID-19 status, age in years and sex. Where available, HLA class I and class II types were taken from metadata supplied by the sample provider and were not determined by assay-based typing.

Results the study describes overall, beyond this receptor: The quantity of clinical and demographic metadata differed by source and by participant and was supplied without curation.

TCRbeta CDR3 regions were amplified from genomic DNA using the immunoSEQ Assay, a bias-controlled multiplex PCR. As for the authors' bioinformatics: The number of nucleated cells in each sample was estimated from the amplification of reference gene primers within the assay. To quantify the absolute abundance of each unique TCRbeta CDR3 rearrangement, sequence reads were collapsed and filtered. For each sample, productive Simpson clonality was calculated by taking the square root of Simpson's diversity index across productive rearrangements. TCRdb limited this immuneACCESS table to in-frame rearrangements with V and J called. A share of clones is missing; checked studies link under half to unresolved V genes, and the rest is unexplained. V and J calls and clone size are given by that table; D and trimming were obtained from the DNA. This sample comprises about 150,000 clones, roughly 83% of them detected only once. The biggest ten clones account for approximately 30% of the sample.

The sequencing input was peripheral blood. The sequence links TRBV11-2 to TRBJ1-1; the junction holds 7 bases that match TRBD1. The sequence was collected from a woman in her sixties or seventies with acute or convalescent COVID-19. The CDR3 protein is CASSLVGQTMNTEAFF. The nucleotides read TGTGCCAGCAGCTTAGTGGGACAGACCATGAACACTGAAGCTTTCTTT.